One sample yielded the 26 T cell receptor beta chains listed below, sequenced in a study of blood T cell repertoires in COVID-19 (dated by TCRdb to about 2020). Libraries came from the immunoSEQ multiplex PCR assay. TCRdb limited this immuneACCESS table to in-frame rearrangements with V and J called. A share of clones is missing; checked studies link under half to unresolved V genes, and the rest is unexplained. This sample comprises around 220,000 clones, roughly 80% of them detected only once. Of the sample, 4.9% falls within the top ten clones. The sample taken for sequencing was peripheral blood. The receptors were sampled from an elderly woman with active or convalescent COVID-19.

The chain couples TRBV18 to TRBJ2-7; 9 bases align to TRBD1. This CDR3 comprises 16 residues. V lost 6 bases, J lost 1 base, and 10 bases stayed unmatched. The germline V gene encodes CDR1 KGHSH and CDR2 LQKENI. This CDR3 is CASSPTLGTGSYEQYF. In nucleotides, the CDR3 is TGTGCCAGCTCCCCTACCCTCGGGACAGGGTCCTACGAGCAGTACTTC.

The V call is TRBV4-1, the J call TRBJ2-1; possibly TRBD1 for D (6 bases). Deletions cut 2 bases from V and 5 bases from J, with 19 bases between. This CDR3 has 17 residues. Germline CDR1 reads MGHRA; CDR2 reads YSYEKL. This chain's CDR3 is CASSQKTGTQRNNEQFF. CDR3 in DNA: TGCGCCAGCAGCCAAAAAACAGGGACCCAGAGAAACAATGAGCAGTTCTTC.

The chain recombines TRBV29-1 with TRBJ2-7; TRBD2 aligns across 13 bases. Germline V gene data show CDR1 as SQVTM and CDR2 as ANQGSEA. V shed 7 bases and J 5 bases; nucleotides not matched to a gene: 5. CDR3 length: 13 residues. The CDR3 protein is CSGGLAGSHEQYF. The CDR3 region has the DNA TGCAGCGGGGGACTAGCGGGATCCCACGAGCAGTACTTC.

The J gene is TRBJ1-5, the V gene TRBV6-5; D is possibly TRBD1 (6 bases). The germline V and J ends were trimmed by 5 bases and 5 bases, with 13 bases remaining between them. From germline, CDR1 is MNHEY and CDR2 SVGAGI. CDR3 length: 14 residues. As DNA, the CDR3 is TGTGCCAGCAGTCCACGGGACACTGATCAGCCCCAGCATTTT. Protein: CASSPRDTDQPQHF.

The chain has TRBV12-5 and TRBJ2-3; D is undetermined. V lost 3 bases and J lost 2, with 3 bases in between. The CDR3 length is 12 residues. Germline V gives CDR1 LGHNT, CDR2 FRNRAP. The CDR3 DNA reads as TGTGCTAGTGGTTTCCACACAGATACGCAGTATTTT. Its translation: CASGFHTDTQYF.

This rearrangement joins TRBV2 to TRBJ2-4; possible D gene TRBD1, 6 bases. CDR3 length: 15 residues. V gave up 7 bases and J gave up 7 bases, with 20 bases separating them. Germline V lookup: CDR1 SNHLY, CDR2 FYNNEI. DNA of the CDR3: TGTGCCAGCACCACCTCTTTGGGGGCCCTGAACATTCAGTACTTC. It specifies CASTTSLGALNIQYF.

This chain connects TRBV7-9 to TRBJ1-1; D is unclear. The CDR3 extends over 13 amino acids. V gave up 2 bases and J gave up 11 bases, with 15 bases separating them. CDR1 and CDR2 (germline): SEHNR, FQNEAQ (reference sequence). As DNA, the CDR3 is TGTGCCAGCAGCTTACTGTCCCAGGCTGCGGCTTTCTTT. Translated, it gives CASSLLSQAAAFF.

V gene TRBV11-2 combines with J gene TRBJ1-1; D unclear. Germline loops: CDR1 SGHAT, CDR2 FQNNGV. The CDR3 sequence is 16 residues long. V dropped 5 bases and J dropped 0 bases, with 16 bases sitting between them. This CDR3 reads CASSRLPGMVNTEAFF. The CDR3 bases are TGTGCCAGCAGCCGCTTGCCGGGGATGGTGAACACTGAAGCTTTCTTT.

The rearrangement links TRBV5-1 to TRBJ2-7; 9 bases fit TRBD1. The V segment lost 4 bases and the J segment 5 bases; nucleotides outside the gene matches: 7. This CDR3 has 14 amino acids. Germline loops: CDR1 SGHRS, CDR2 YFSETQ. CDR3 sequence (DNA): TGCGCCAGCAGCCGGGGACAGGGTAGGGACGAGCAGTACTTC. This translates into CASSRGQGRDEQYF. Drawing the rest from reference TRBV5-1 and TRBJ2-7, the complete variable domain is KAGVTQTPRYLIKTRGQQVTLSCSPISGHRSVSWYQQTPGQGLQFLFEYFSETQRNKGNFPGRFSGRQFSNSRSEMNVSTLELGDSALYLCASSRGQGRDEQYFGPGTRLTVT.

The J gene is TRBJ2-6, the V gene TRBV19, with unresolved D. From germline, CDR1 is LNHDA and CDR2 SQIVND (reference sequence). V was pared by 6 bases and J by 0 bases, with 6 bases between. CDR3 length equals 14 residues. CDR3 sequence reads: CASRISSGANVLTF. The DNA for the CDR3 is TGTGCCAGTAGAATCAGCTCTGGGGCCAACGTCCTGACTTTC.

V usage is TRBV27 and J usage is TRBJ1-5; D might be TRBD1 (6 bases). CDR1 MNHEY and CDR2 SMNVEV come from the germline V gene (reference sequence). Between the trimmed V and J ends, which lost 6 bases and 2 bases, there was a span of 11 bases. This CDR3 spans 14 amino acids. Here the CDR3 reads CASSQGLGNQPQHF. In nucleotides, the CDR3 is TGTGCCAGCAGCCAGGGGTTAGGCAATCAGCCCCAGCATTTT.

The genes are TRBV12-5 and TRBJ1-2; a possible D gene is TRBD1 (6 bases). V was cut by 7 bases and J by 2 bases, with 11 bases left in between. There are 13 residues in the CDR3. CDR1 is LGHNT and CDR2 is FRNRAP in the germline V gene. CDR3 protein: CASAGDTNYGYTF. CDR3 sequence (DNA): TGTGCTAGTGCCGGGGACACCAACTATGGCTACACCTTC. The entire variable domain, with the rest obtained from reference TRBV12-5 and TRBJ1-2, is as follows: DARVTQTPRHKVTEMGQEVTMRCQPILGHNTVFWYRQTMMQGLELLAYFRNRAPLDDSGMPKDRFSAEMPDATLATLKIQPSEPRDSAVYFCASAGDTNYGYTFGSGTRLTVV.

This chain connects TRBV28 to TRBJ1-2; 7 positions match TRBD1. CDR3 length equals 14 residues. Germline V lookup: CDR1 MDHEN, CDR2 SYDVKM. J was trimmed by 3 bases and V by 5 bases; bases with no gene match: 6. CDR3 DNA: TGTGCCAGCAGTCGGCCGGGACAGTACTATGGCTACACCTTC. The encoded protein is CASSRPGQYYGYTF.

The CDR3 region is CASSILRGMGEKLFF. The DNA of the CDR3 is TGTGCCAGTAGTATCCTCAGGGGGATGGGTGAAAAACTGTTTTTT. The chain has TRBV19 and TRBJ1-4; 7 positions agree with TRBD1. Per the germline V gene, CDR1 is LNHDA and CDR2 is SQIVND (reference sequence). The V and J ends lost 3 bases and 7 bases, in that order; junction bases with no gene match: 8. The CDR3 length is 15 residues.

CDR3 DNA: TGTGCCAGCAACGCCGGGACAGGTTCATATGGCTACACCTTC. As protein: CASNAGTGSYGYTF. The chain is built from TRBV2 and TRBJ1-2, with 8 nucleotides matching TRBD1. The length of the CDR3 is 14 residues. V lost 7 bases to trimming and J lost 5 bases; unmatched junction nucleotides: 9. Germline-derived CDR1 and CDR2 are SNHLY and FYNNEI.

The CDR3 protein is CASSYGLAGNQETQYF. For the CDR3, the DNA is TGTGCCAGCAGCTATGGACTAGCGGGAAACCAAGAGACCCAGTACTTC. The chain couples TRBV2 to TRBJ2-5; TRBD2 aligns across 12 bases. The CDR3 has 16 amino acids. The J segment lost 0 bases and the V segment lost 6 bases, leaving 5 bases of the junction unmatched. The germline V gene encodes CDR1 SNHLY and CDR2 FYNNEI.

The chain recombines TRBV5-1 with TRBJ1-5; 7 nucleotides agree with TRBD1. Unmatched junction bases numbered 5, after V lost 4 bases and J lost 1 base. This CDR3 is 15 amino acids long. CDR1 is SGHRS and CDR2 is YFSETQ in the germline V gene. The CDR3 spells CASSEGGTSNQPQHF. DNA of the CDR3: TGCGCCAGCAGCGAAGGGGGCACAAGCAATCAGCCCCAGCATTTT.

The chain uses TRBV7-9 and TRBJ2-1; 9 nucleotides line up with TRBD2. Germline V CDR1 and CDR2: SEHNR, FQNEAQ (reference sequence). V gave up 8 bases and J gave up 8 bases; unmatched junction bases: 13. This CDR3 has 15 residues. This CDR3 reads CASRDGGRAGDEQFF. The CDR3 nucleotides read TGTGCCAGCCGCGATGGCGGGAGGGCGGGAGATGAGCAGTTCTTC.

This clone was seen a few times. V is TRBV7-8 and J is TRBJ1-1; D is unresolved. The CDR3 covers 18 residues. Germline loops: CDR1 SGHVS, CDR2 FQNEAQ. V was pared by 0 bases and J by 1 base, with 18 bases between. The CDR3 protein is CASSLATKTPRRNTEAFF. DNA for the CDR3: TGTGCCAGCAGCTTAGCTACAAAGACCCCTCGGAGGAACACTGAAGCTTTCTTT.

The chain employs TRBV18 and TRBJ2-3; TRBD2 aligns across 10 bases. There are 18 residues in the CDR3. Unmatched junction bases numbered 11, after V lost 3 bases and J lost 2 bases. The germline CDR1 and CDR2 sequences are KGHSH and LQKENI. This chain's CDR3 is CASSPSSSGTSVTDTQYF. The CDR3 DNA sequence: TGTGCCAGCTCACCCTCCTCATCCGGGACTAGCGTCACAGATACGCAGTATTTT.

CDR3 protein: CASSLDSRYGYTF. For the CDR3, the DNA is TGTGCCAGCAGCTTGGACAGCCGCTATGGCTACACCTTC. The V call is TRBV5-4, the J call TRBJ1-2; D unclear. This CDR3 is 13 amino acids long. With 0 bases removed from V and 4 bases from J, the gap between germline ends came to 7 bases. Germline CDR1 and CDR2: SGHNT and YYREEE (reference sequence).

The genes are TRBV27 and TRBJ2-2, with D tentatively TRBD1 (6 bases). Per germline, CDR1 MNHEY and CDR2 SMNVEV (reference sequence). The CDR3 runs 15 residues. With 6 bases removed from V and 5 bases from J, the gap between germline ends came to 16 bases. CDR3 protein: CASSRRGLGTGELFF. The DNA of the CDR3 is TGTGCCAGCAGCCGAAGGGGGTTAGGAACCGGGGAGCTGTTTTTT.

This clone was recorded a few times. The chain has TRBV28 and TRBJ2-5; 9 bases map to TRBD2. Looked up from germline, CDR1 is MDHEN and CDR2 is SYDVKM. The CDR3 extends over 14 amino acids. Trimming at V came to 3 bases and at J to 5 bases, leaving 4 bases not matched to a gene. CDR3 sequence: CASSLAGGSETQYF. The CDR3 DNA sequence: TGTGCCAGCAGTTTGGCGGGAGGGTCGGAGACCCAGTACTTC. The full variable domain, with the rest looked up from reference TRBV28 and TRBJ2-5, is DVKVTQSSRYLVKRTGEKVFLECVQDMDHENMFWYRQDPGLGLRLIYFSYDVKMKEKGDIPEGYSVSREKKERFSLILESASTNQTSMYLCASSLAGGSETQYFGPGTRLLVL.

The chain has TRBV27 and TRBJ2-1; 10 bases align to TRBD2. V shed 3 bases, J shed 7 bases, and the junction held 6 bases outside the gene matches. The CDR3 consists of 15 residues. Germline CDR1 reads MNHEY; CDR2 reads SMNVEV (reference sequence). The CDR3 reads CASSLGTSVVNEQFF. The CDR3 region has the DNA TGTGCCAGCAGTTTGGGGACTAGCGTGGTGAATGAGCAGTTCTTC.

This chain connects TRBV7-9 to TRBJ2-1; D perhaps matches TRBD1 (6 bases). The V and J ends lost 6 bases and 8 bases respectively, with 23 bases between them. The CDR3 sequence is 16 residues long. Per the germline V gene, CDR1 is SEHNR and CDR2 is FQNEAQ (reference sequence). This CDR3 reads CASSNIPGSGGDEQFF. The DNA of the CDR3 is TGTGCCAGCAGTAACATTCCAGGGTCTGGGGGCGATGAGCAGTTCTTC.

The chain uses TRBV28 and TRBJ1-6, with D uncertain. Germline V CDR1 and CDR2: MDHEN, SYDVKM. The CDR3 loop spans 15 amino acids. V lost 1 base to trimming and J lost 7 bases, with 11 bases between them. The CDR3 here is CASSLLEGTNSPLHF. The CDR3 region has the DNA TGTGCCAGCAGTTTATTGGAGGGCACGAATTCACCCCTCCACTTT.